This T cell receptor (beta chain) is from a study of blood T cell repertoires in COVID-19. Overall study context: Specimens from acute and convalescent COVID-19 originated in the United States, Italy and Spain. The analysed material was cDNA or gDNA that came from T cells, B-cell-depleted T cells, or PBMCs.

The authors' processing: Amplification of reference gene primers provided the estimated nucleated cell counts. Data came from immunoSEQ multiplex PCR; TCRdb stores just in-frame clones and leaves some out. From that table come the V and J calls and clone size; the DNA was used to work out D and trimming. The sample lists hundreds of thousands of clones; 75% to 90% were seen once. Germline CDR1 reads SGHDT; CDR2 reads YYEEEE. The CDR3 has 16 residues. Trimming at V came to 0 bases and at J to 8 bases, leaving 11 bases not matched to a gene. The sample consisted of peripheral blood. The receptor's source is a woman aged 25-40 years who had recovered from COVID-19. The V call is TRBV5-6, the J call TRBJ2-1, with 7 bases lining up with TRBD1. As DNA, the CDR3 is TGTGCCAGCAGCTTGGAGATTGGACAGGTAAAGGATGAGCAGTTCTTC. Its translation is CASSLEIGQVKDEQFF.